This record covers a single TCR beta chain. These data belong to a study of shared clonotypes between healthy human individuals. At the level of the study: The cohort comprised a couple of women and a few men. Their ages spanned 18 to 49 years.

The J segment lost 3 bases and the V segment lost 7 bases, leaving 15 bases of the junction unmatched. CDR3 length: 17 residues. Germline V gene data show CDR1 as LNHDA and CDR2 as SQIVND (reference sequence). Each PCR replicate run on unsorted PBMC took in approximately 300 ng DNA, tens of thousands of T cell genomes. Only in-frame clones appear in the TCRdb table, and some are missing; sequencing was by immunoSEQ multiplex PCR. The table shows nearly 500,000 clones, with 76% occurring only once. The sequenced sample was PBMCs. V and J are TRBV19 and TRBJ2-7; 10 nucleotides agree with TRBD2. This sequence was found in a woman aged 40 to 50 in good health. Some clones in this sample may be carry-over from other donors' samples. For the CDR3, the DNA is TGTGCCAGTACCCCCGGGGGGGCTAGCGGGAGTATCTACGAGCAGTACTTC. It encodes CASTPGGASGSIYEQYF.